This TCR beta chain was identified during a study of beta chain features in type 1 diabetes. Study-level findings and limits: Researchers report that Type 1 diabetes patients had moderately but significantly shorter TCRB CDR3s across all four CD4+ subsets. Across patients, naive, central memory and Treg TCRB repertoires exhibited apparently greater similarity than was observed across healthy donors.

This CDR3 region has 14 residues. The germline V gene encodes CDR1 LNHNV and CDR2 YYDKDF (reference sequence). V lost 3 bases and J lost 6, with 15 bases in between. The isolated RNA, all of it, was reverse transcribed, so expressed TCRB transcripts were what got sequenced. TCRdb keeps only in-frame clones here, not all; method: immunoSEQ multiplex PCR. Of 600,000 to 700,000 clones listed, over 10% were seen once; the top ten hold over 0.1%. In this sample, this clone turned up a few times. Its target is unknown. The receptor was derived from a young man with type 1 diabetes. V is TRBV15 and J is TRBJ2-7; D remains unclear. The specimen was naive CD4+ T cells from blood. CDR3 sequence (DNA): TGTGCCACCAGCAGCAGCTCCTCCCTCTCCGAGCAGTACTTC. This translates into CATSSSSSLSEQYF.